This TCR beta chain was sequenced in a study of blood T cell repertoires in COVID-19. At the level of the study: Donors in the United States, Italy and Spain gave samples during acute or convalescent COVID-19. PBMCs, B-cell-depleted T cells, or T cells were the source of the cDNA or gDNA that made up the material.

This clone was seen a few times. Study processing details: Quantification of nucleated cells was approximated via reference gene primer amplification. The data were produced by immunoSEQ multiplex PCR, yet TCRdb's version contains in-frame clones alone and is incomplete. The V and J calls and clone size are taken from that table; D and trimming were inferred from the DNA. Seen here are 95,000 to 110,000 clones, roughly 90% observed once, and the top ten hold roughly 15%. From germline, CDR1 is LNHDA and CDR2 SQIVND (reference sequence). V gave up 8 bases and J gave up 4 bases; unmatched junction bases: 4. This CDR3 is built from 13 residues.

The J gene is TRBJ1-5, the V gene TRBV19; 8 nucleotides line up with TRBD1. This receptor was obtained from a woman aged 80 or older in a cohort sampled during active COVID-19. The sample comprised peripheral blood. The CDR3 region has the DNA TGTGCCAGTGGGGACAGGCCGAATCAGCCCCAGCATTTT. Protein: CASGDRPNQPQHF.